The rows below give T cell receptor beta chains drawn from one sample of a study of blood T cell repertoires in COVID-19. Method: immunoSEQ multiplex PCR; TCRdb's copy keeps in-frame clones and lacks some. The sample includes fewer than 70,000 clones, about four fifths of them seen just once. The sequencing input was peripheral blood. All receptors come from an elderly woman with acute or convalescent COVID-19. Both conserved end residues are part of each CDR3. Fields, in order: V gene, J gene, clone size, D gene, CDR3 DNA, CDR3 protein. A D gene is named only where the DNA matches it firmly. The size of a clone is reported for some rows only, either as once, few or many, or as a class for expanded clones.

v_gene: TRBV5-1
j_gene: TRBJ1-3
abundance: NA
d_gene: NA
CDR3nt: TGCGCCAGCAGCTTGGCTGGGGGGGCAGCCAACTCTGGAAACACCATATATTTT
CDR3aa: CASSLAGGAANSGNTIYF

v_gene: TRBV24-1
j_gene: TRBJ2-1
abundance: NA
d_gene: NA
CDR3nt: TGTGCCACCAGTGATCAGAGGAGGGGAAGCTCCTACAATGAGCAGTTCTTC
CDR3aa: CATSDQRRGSSYNEQFF

v_gene: TRBV5-1
j_gene: TRBJ2-2
abundance: NA
d_gene: TRBD2
CDR3nt: TGCGCCAGCAGCTTGACTAGCGGTACGAACACCGGGGAGCTGTTTTTT
CDR3aa: CASSLTSGTNTGELFF

v_gene: TRBV6-5
j_gene: TRBJ2-3
abundance: NA
d_gene: NA
CDR3nt: TGTGCCAGCAGTCTAGCGCTTAGCACAGATACGCAGTATTTT
CDR3aa: CASSLALSTDTQYF

v_gene: TRBV5-1
j_gene: TRBJ2-2
abundance: NA
d_gene: TRBD1
CDR3nt: TGCGCCAGCAGCTACGGACAGGGAATGGCCCAAACGAACACCGGGGAGCTGTTTTTT
CDR3aa: CASSYGQGMAQTNTGELFF

v_gene: TRBV11-2
j_gene: TRBJ1-2
abundance: NA
d_gene: TRBD1
CDR3nt: TGTGCCAGCAGCCGGACAGGGGCAAGGAGTTCGCACACCTTC
CDR3aa: CASSRTGARSSHTF

v_gene: TRBV6-1
j_gene: TRBJ2-2
abundance: NA
d_gene: TRBD2
CDR3nt: TGTGCCAGCAGTGGGGGAGGACTAGCGGGGGTGTCCGGGGAGCTGTTTTTT
CDR3aa: CASSGGGLAGVSGELFF

v_gene: TRBV6-5
j_gene: TRBJ1-2
abundance: NA
d_gene: TRBD1
CDR3nt: TGTGCCAGCAGTTACACCGGACAGGGGGCGGGCTACACCTTC
CDR3aa: CASSYTGQGAGYTF

v_gene: TRBV29-1
j_gene: TRBJ1-2
abundance: once
d_gene: NA
CDR3nt: TGCAGCGTGTGGACAGCGAATAACTATGGCTACACCTTC
CDR3aa: CSVWTANNYGYTF

v_gene: TRBV12-1
j_gene: TRBJ1-1
abundance: NA
d_gene: NA
CDR3nt: TGTGCCAGCAGCCCGCACGGACAGAAAAACACTGAAGCTTTCTTT
CDR3aa: CASSPHGQKNTEAFF

v_gene: TRBV15
j_gene: TRBJ2-3
abundance: once
d_gene: NA
CDR3nt: TGTGCCACCAGCAGAGATCCCGCGGGGGCCACAGATACGCAGTATTTT
CDR3aa: CATSRDPAGATDTQYF

v_gene: TRBV19
j_gene: TRBJ1-1
abundance: NA
d_gene: NA
CDR3nt: TGTGCCAGTAGTATGCTCTTGACAAGAACGAACACTGAAGCTTTCTTT
CDR3aa: CASSMLLTRTNTEAFF

v_gene: TRBV3-1/TRBV3-2
j_gene: TRBJ2-7
abundance: NA
d_gene: TRBD2
CDR3nt: TGTGCCAGCAGCCCCTTTAGCGGGGGGGCCTTTCCCTACGAGCAGTACTTC
CDR3aa: CASSPFSGGAFPYEQYF

v_gene: TRBV3-1/TRBV3-2
j_gene: TRBJ2-5
abundance: few
d_gene: NA
CDR3nt: TGTGCCACGGCCGGGTTGTCCGAGACCCAGTACTTC
CDR3aa: CATAGLSETQYF

v_gene: TRBV7-8
j_gene: TRBJ2-3
abundance: NA
d_gene: NA
CDR3nt: TGTGCCAGCAGGATGCGGACAGAGGCGGATACGCAGTATTTT
CDR3aa: CASRMRTEADTQYF

v_gene: TRBV6-5
j_gene: TRBJ2-5
abundance: NA
d_gene: NA
CDR3nt: TGTGCCAGCAGTTCTGTGGCGGGGGCTGAAGAGACCCAGTACTTC
CDR3aa: CASSSVAGAEETQYF

v_gene: TRBV11-1
j_gene: TRBJ1-1
abundance: NA
d_gene: NA
CDR3nt: TGTGCCAGCAGCCCGCGTGAGGGGGTGGGCACTGAAGCTTTCTTT
CDR3aa: CASSPREGVGTEAFF

v_gene: TRBV14
j_gene: TRBJ1-1
abundance: NA
d_gene: TRBD1
CDR3nt: TGTGCCAGCAGCCATCGACAGGGCACTGAAGCTTTCTTT
CDR3aa: CASSHRQGTEAFF

v_gene: TRBV24-1
j_gene: TRBJ1-6
abundance: once
d_gene: NA
CDR3nt: TGTGCCACCCCGGGTAGCTTCCCCTATAATTCACCCCTCCACTTT
CDR3aa: CATPGSFPYNSPLHF

v_gene: TRBV29-1
j_gene: TRBJ2-3
abundance: few
d_gene: NA
CDR3nt: TGCAGCGTGGATTACACACCCGCGGCGAGGATCACAGATACGCAGTATTTT
CDR3aa: CSVDYTPAARITDTQYF

v_gene: TRBV5-4
j_gene: TRBJ2-5
abundance: NA
d_gene: NA
CDR3nt: TGTGCCAGCAGCCCGAGGGGGGGGCTGGCGGAGACCCAGTACTTC
CDR3aa: CASSPRGGLAETQYF

v_gene: TRBV18
j_gene: TRBJ2-3
abundance: NA
d_gene: NA
CDR3nt: TGTGCCAGCTCAACCGCGAACACAGATACGCAGTATTTT
CDR3aa: CASSTANTDTQYF

v_gene: TRBV3-1/TRBV3-2
j_gene: TRBJ1-4
abundance: NA
d_gene: TRBD1
CDR3nt: TGTGCCAGCAGCCAGAAGGACAGGGTGAATGAAAAACTGTTTTTT
CDR3aa: CASSQKDRVNEKLFF

v_gene: TRBV4-1
j_gene: TRBJ1-6
abundance: NA
d_gene: NA
CDR3nt: TGCGCCAGCAGCCAAGATGCCAGCTCCTATAATTCACCCCTCCACTTT
CDR3aa: CASSQDASSYNSPLHF

v_gene: TRBV25-1
j_gene: TRBJ1-2
abundance: once
d_gene: NA
CDR3nt: TGTGCCAGCATTTCGGCAGGGAGGAACTATGGCTACACCTTC
CDR3aa: CASISAGRNYGYTF

v_gene: TRBV11-2
j_gene: TRBJ1-5
abundance: NA
d_gene: NA
CDR3nt: TGTGACTTATGGAACTCACAGAGTCAGCCCCAGCATTTT
CDR3aa: CDLWNSQSQPQHF

v_gene: TRBV6-5
j_gene: TRBJ2-2
abundance: NA
d_gene: TRBD1
CDR3nt: TGTGCCAGCATTATTACAGGGGGTATCGGGGAGCTGTTTTTT
CDR3aa: CASIITGGIGELFF

v_gene: TRBV5-1
j_gene: TRBJ2-1
abundance: NA
d_gene: TRBD2
CDR3nt: TGCGCCAGCAGCCGACTAGCGGGGGGGCAGAATGAGCAGTTCTTC
CDR3aa: CASSRLAGGQNEQFF

v_gene: TRBV18
j_gene: TRBJ1-3
abundance: NA
d_gene: NA
CDR3nt: TGTGCCAGCTCACCGGACAGCTCTGGAAACACCATATATTTT
CDR3aa: CASSPDSSGNTIYF

v_gene: TRBV3-1/TRBV3-2
j_gene: TRBJ1-2
abundance: NA
d_gene: TRBD1
CDR3nt: TGTGCCAGCAGCCAATTCCCGGGACAGATGAACTATGGCTACACCTTC
CDR3aa: CASSQFPGQMNYGYTF

v_gene: TRBV24-1
j_gene: TRBJ2-3
abundance: NA
d_gene: NA
CDR3nt: TGTGCCACCAGTGATTTAGTAGCGGATACGCAGTATTTT
CDR3aa: CATSDLVADTQYF

v_gene: TRBV5-1
j_gene: TRBJ2-2
abundance: once
d_gene: TRBD2
CDR3nt: TGCGCCAGCAGCTTGGAACTAGCGGGGGCCGGGGAGCTGTTTTTT
CDR3aa: CASSLELAGAGELFF

v_gene: TRBV19
j_gene: TRBJ1-4
abundance: few
d_gene: TRBD1
CDR3nt: TGTGCCAGTAGTGGGACAGCTGCAACTAATGAAAAACTGTTTTTT
CDR3aa: CASSGTAATNEKLFF

v_gene: TRBV3-1/TRBV3-2
j_gene: TRBJ1-1
abundance: NA
d_gene: TRBD1
CDR3nt: TGTGCCAGCAGCCTAAGGGACAGGGGGTACACTGAAGCTTTCTTT
CDR3aa: CASSLRDRGYTEAFF

v_gene: TRBV27
j_gene: TRBJ2-5
abundance: NA
d_gene: TRBD2
CDR3nt: TGTGCCAGCAGTTTATTAGCGGGGTTAGAGACCCAGTACTTC
CDR3aa: CASSLLAGLETQYF

v_gene: TRBV19
j_gene: TRBJ1-1
abundance: medium-sized
d_gene: NA
CDR3nt: TGTGCCAGTAGTGGGACGGGGACTCTCTTCACTGAAGCTTTCTTT
CDR3aa: CASSGTGTLFTEAFF

v_gene: TRBV5-8
j_gene: TRBJ1-1
abundance: NA
d_gene: NA
CDR3nt: TGTGCCAGCAGCTTGATAGGGGGACTAGGGAGCACTGAAGCTTTCTTT
CDR3aa: CASSLIGGLGSTEAFF

v_gene: TRBV27
j_gene: TRBJ2-7
abundance: once
d_gene: TRBD2
CDR3nt: TGTGCCAGCAGACAGCCCACCCCTAGCGGGGCCTCTTCGGAGGAGCAGTACTTC
CDR3aa: CASRQPTPSGASSEEQYF

v_gene: TRBV5-1
j_gene: TRBJ1-2
abundance: NA
d_gene: NA
CDR3nt: TGCGCCAGCAGCTTGGGAGCAGAGGGTATGCGGGGCTACACCTTC
CDR3aa: CASSLGAEGMRGYTF

v_gene: TRBV2
j_gene: TRBJ2-5
abundance: NA
d_gene: TRBD1
CDR3nt: TGTGCCAGCAGGGTGGACAGGGGAGTAGAGACCCAGTACTTC
CDR3aa: CASRVDRGVETQYF

v_gene: TRBV12-5
j_gene: TRBJ1-2
abundance: NA
d_gene: TRBD1
CDR3nt: TGTGCTAGTGGTTTGGACAGGGGATATGGCTACACCTTC
CDR3aa: CASGLDRGYGYTF

v_gene: TRBV11-3
j_gene: TRBJ2-1
abundance: many
d_gene: NA
CDR3nt: TGTGCCAGCAGCTTAGTTCCGGATGAGCAGTTCTTC
CDR3aa: CASSLVPDEQFF

v_gene: TRBV4-1
j_gene: TRBJ2-2
abundance: once
d_gene: NA
CDR3nt: TGCGCCAGCAGCCAAGTCAGATTGACCGGGGAGCTGTTTTTT
CDR3aa: CASSQVRLTGELFF

v_gene: TRBV2
j_gene: TRBJ1-2
abundance: NA
d_gene: TRBD1
CDR3nt: TGTGCCAGCAGGGGGGACAGCGTACGAACCGGCTACACCTTC
CDR3aa: CASRGDSVRTGYTF

v_gene: TRBV29-1
j_gene: TRBJ1-3
abundance: few
d_gene: NA
CDR3nt: TGCAGCGTATCGTACAGCTCTGGAAACACCATATATTTT
CDR3aa: CSVSYSSGNTIYF

v_gene: TRBV6-5
j_gene: TRBJ2-2
abundance: NA
d_gene: NA
CDR3nt: TGTGCCAGCAGTTCCGGCGTGGGGGCCACCGGGGAGCTGTTTTTT
CDR3aa: CASSSGVGATGELFF

v_gene: TRBV10-3
j_gene: TRBJ2-7
abundance: NA
d_gene: NA
CDR3nt: TGTGCCATCAGACCTTCTGATGTTGGGGCAGGGTACGAGCAGTACTTC
CDR3aa: CAIRPSDVGAGYEQYF

v_gene: TRBV11-1
j_gene: TRBJ1-2
abundance: NA
d_gene: NA
CDR3nt: TGTGCCAGCAGCTTAGGGAGTCATGGCTACACCTTC
CDR3aa: CASSLGSHGYTF

v_gene: TRBV3-1/TRBV3-2
j_gene: TRBJ2-1
abundance: NA
d_gene: TRBD2
CDR3nt: TGTGCCAGCAGCCAATACTCTAGCGGGGGTGGCTACAATGAGCAGTTCTTC
CDR3aa: CASSQYSSGGGYNEQFF

v_gene: TRBV29-1
j_gene: TRBJ1-2
abundance: NA
d_gene: TRBD1
CDR3nt: TGCAGCGTTTTGGACAGGAGTAACTATGGCTACACCTTC
CDR3aa: CSVLDRSNYGYTF